This is a list of T cell receptor beta chains from one sample in a study of technical replicates of blood from a few donors. Repertoires were generated with immunoSEQ multiplex PCR, while TCRdb's copy carries only in-frame clones and drops some. The sample has almost 90,000 clones, approximately 95% seen once; the top ten hold around 0.3%. Sample: T cells isolated from PBMCs. These receptors all come from a human donor in good health. Both conserved end residues are part of each CDR3. The D gene is left open where the match is weak.

.,TRBJ1-1,TRBV9,TGTGCCAGCAGCGAAGGCCCGGAGTACCTCCTGAACACTGAAGCTTTCTTT,CASSEGPEYLLNTEAFF
TRBD2,TRBJ2-2,TRBV7-8,TGTGCCAGCAGAGGACTAGGCTTCGGCGGGGAGCTGTTTTTT,CASRGLGFGGELFF
.,TRBJ1-2,TRBV5-1,TGCGCCAGCAGCTTGGAGGGAGAACAGTATGGCTACACCTTC,CASSLEGEQYGYTF
TRBD1,TRBJ2-5,TRBV25-1,TGTGCCAGCAGTTGTCCGGGACAGGGTGGGGAGACCCAGTACTTC,CASSCPGQGGETQYF
TRBD2,TRBJ2-7,TRBV11-2,TGTGCCAGCAGCGACCTAGCGGGAGAGGGCTTCTACGAGCAGTACTTC,CASSDLAGEGFYEQYF
TRBD2,TRBJ2-3,TRBV7-3,TGTGCCAGCAGCTTAGGGGGGGCAGATACGCAGTATTTT,CASSLGGADTQYF
.,TRBJ2-7,TRBV9,TGTGCCAGCAGCCCGTGGGGGGGGGCGCACGAGCAGTACTTC,CASSPWGGAHEQYF
TRBD1,TRBJ1-3,TRBV4-1,TGCGCCAGCAGCCAAGATCAGGGGGGAGGAAACACCATATATTTT,CASSQDQGGGNTIYF
.,TRBJ2-1,TRBV5-1,TGCGCCAGCATCGGGAGCGGGTTCAGCTCCTACAATGAGCAGTTCTTC,CASIGSGFSSYNEQFF
TRBD2,TRBJ2-5,TRBV9,TGTGCCAGCAGCGTAAGCGGGAGCGATCAAGAGACCCAGTACTTC,CASSVSGSDQETQYF
TRBD2,TRBJ2-7,TRBV6-5,TGTGCCAGCAGTTACTCTGGGACTAGCGACTTCTACGAGCAGTACTTC,CASSYSGTSDFYEQYF
TRBD1,TRBJ1-2,TRBV19,TGTGCCAGTAGTGCCTCAACAGGGGGGCTCTATGGCTACACCTTC,CASSASTGGLYGYTF
TRBD1,TRBJ2-3,TRBV6-1,TGTGCCAGCAGTGAACCGGGACAGGGGGCTCCAGATACGCAGTATTTT,CASSEPGQGAPDTQYF